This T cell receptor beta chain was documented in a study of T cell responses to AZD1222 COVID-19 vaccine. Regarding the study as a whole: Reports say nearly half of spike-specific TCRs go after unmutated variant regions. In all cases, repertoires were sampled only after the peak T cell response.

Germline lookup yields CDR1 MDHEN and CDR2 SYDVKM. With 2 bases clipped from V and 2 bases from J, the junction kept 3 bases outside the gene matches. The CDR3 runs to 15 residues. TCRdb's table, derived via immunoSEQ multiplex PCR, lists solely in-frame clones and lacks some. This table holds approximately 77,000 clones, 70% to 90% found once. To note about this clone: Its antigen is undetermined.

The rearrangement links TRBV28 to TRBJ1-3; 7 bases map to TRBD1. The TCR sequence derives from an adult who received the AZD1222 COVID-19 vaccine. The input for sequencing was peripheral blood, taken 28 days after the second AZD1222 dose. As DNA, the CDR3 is TGTGCCAGCAGTTTACCCGACAGGGCTGGAAACACCATATATTTT. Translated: CASSLPDRAGNTIYF.